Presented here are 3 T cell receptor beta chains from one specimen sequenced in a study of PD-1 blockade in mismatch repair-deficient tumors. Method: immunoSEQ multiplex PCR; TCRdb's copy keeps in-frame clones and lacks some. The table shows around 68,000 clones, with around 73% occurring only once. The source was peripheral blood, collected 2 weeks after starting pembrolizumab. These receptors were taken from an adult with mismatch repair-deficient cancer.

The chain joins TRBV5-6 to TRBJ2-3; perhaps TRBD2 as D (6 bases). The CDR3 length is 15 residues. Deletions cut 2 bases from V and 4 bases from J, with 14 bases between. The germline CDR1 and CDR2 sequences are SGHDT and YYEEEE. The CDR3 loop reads CASSFPGVGADTQYF. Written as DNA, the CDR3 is TGTGCCAGCAGCTTCCCGGGAGTCGGCGCAGATACGCAGTATTTT.

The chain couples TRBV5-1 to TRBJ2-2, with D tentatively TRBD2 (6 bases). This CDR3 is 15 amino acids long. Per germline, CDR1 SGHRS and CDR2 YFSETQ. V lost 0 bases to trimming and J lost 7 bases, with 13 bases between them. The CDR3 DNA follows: TGCGCCAGCAGCTTGGTGGCAGGGCGGGACGGGGAGCTGTTTTTT. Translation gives CASSLVAGRDGELFF.

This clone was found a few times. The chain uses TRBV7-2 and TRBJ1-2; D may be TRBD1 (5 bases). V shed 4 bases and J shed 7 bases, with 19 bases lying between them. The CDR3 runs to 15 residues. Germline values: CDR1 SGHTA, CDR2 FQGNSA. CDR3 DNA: TGTGCCAGCAGCTCTCAGGGAATTGAGGTTGGTGGCTACACCTTC. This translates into CASSSQGIEVGGYTF. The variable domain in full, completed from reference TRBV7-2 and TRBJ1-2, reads GAGVSQSPSNKVTEKGKDVELRCDPISGHTALYWYRQSLGQGLEFLIYFQGNSAPDKSGLPSDRFSAERTGGSVSTLTIQRTQQEDSAVYLCASSSQGIEVGGYTFGSGTRLTVV.